This T cell receptor (beta chain) was obtained from a study of graft-versus-host responses after intestinal transplantation (dated by TCRdb to the early 2020s). Looking at the study overall: The transplants that recipients received were multivisceral, liver-intestinal, or isolated intestinal. Every recipient was given anti-thymocyte globulin induction, then maintenance tacrolimus and steroids for 3 to 4 years. After intestinal transplantation, graft-versus-host and host-versus-graft alloreactive T cell clones were followed in the graft, circulation and bone marrow using bulk TCR-beta CDR3 sequencing. To identify alloreactive clones, pre-transplant mixed lymphocyte reaction products were sequenced and then compared with unstimulated pre-transplant donor and recipient T cells. A cohort of 24 intestinal transplant recipients, including one retransplant, was enrolled, and a few patients lacking pretransplant specimens were excluded. Donor T cell macrochimerism was defined as a peak of at least 4% donor T cells among recipient peripheral blood mononuclear cells. Samples from a few later patients were sequenced in-house on an Illumina MiSeq with MiXCR processing rather than by the commercial service.

Broader findings and caveats from the paper: GvH clones were detected in recipient bone marrow, and some of these GvH clones were observed earlier in ileal mucosa or blood, consistent with an intestinal mucosal origin. In the allografts of patients with donor T cell macrochimerism, GvH to HvG T cell clonal ratios were high. The conclusions were limited by the relatively low number and heterogeneity of the intestinal transplant patients. Early after transplant, peak levels of circulating GvH clones were found to be associated with declines in HvG clones.

The library was produced with the immunoSEQ multiplex PCR assay. For most patients, genomic DNA was isolated with the Qiagen DNeasy Blood and Tissue Kit and shipped frozen to Adaptive Biotechnologies for TCR sequencing. For most patients, high-throughput TCR-beta CDR3 sequencing of genomic DNA was performed by Adaptive Biotechnologies. For the original study's pipeline: Adaptive's ImmunoSEQ software was the source of the TCR sequencing data for 15 to 20 patients, while a few other patients were processed with MiXCR and VDJtools. CD4 versus CD8 sorting errors were corrected by removing sequences found in both subsets at a frequency ratio below 5:1. CDR3 nucleotide sequences shared between donor and recipient were removed because their origin could not be assigned. To count as alloreactive, a clone needed at least 2-fold expansion over unstimulated cells and a minimum CFSE-low frequency of 0.002% (template counts) or 0.001% (read counts). Clones detected in sequenced pre-transplant spleen, lymph node, or MLR CFSE-low populations of the donor or recipient were defined as mappable. Cumulative frequency of alloreactive clones was calculated as a percentage of all sequences weighted by copy number. Held by TCRdb, this immuneACCESS table contains in-frame sequences only and omits some clones. Under half of the omission traces to an unresolved V gene where checked; the cause of the rest is unknown. That table furnishes V, J and clone size, whereas the DNA furnished D and trimming. The sample table holds about 39,000 clones, of which 85% to 95% were seen once. The top ten clonotypes cover approximately 20% of the sample.

This clone showed up just a few times. Its antigen is currently not known. The record has no base qualities; no much larger clone is one base away. V was cut back by 0 bases and J by 3 bases, leaving a gap of 2 bases between them. According to the germline V gene (reference sequence), CDR1 reads MNHEY and CDR2 reads SMNVEV. The CDR3 goes from the cysteine to the phenylalanine over 13 residues. The DNA shown is the 39-base CDR3, in frame from base 1. The time point label, read with the paper, signifies: cells obtained before transplantation from donor or recipient. CD3+CD4+ and CD3+CD8+ populations were FACS-sorted from unstimulated pre-transplant donor and recipient cells taken from spleen or lymph nodes.

This specimen was unstimulated CD8+ T cells sorted from spleen or lymph node cells, taken before transplant. This chain is built from TRBV27 and TRBJ2-2, with the D gene uncertain. The sequence derives from a human donor who was the organ donor for an intestinal transplant. CDR3 region: CASSLSDTGELFF. The sequence in DNA is TGTGCCAGCAGTTTATCGGACACCGGGGAGCTGTTTTTT.